These T cell receptor beta chains were read from a single sample in a study of T cell repertoires in cytomegalovirus infection. The antigens these receptors bind are not known. MiXCR, run by TCRdb on the reads, gives a single entry per CDR3 protein. The sample has under 150,000 distinct CDR3 sequences, more than 20% seen once. Sequencing was performed on PBMCs, sequenced either directly or after in vitro stimulation (not recorded which). The receptors here all came from a human donor in good health (CMV status not recorded). Some clones in this sample may be carry-over from other donors' samples. The CDR3 runs from the conserved cysteine through the conserved F or W. The D gene is left open where the match is weak. Clone size is not always given. Where it is, it says once, few, many or a class for expanded clones.

TRBJ2-7,TRBV7-3,few,15,TRBD2,CASSSRLARAYEQYF,TGTGCCAGCAGCTCTAGACTAGCCCGAGCCTACGAGCAGTACTTC
TRBJ2-1,TRBV7-9,few,17,TRBD2,CASSLASGSSFHNEQFF,TGTGCCAGCAGCTTAGCTAGCGGGAGCTCATTCCACAATGAGCAGTTCTTC
TRBJ2-5,TRBV14,-,13,-,CASSLFGWETQYF,TGTGCCAGCAGCCTGTTTGGATGGGAGACCCAGTACTTC
TRBJ2-5,TRBV6-2/TRBV6-3,few,14,-,CASTKGLRRGTQYF,TGTGCCAGCACCAAAGGGCTGAGAAGGGGGACCCAGTACTTC
TRBJ1-3,TRBV30,-,16,TRBD1,CAWSQPLRDRTNTIYF,TGTGCCTGGAGCCAGCCCCTCCGGGACAGGACAAACACCATATATTTT
TRBJ2-7,TRBV6-2/TRBV6-3,-,18,TRBD1,CASSYLVGRTGNFGEQYF,TGTGCCAGCAGTTATTTGGTCGGTCGGACAGGGAATTTCGGCGAGCAGTACTTC
TRBJ2-5,TRBV6-5,-,15,-,CASSYAPGGQETQYF,TGTGCCAGCAGTTACGCCCCCGGGGGTCAAGAGACCCAGTACTTC
TRBJ2-1,TRBV4-3,-,14,TRBD2,CASSRGLAGGEQFF,TGCGCCAGCAGCCGCGGACTAGCGGGCGGGGAGCAGTTCTTC
TRBJ1-2,TRBV12-3/TRBV12-4,few,13,-,CASSLQGDDGYTF,TGTGCCAGCAGTCTACAGGGAGACGATGGCTACACCTTC
TRBJ2-7,TRBV19,few,14,-,CATIQSGFPYEQYF,TGTGCCACCATTCAAAGCGGGTTCCCCTACGAGCAGTACTTC
TRBJ2-7,TRBV7-9,-,15,-,CASSFPGTTTYEQYF,TGTGCCAGCAGCTTCCCGGGCACGACCACCTACGAGCAGTACTTC
TRBJ2-2,TRBV19,-,13,-,CASSPGTGGELFF,TGTGCCAGTAGTCCCGGGACTGGCGGGGAGCTGTTTTTT
TRBJ1-3,TRBV7-9,many,15,TRBD1,CASSLEGAIGNTIYF,TGTGCCAGCAGCCTTGAGGGGGCGATTGGAAACACCATATATTTT
TRBJ1-2,TRBV20-1,-,13,-,CSASPQGNYGYTF,TGCAGTGCTAGTCCGCAGGGTAACTATGGCTACACCTTC
TRBJ2-7,TRBV20-1,-,14,-,CSASRLGLSYEQYF,TGCAGTGCTTCCCGTCTAGGCCTCTCCTACGAGCAGTACTTC
TRBJ1-1,TRBV12-3/TRBV12-4,-,13,-,CASSPPMGTEAFF,TGTGCCAGCAGCCCACCCATGGGCACTGAAGCTTTCTTT
TRBJ2-5,TRBV20-1,-,15,TRBD2,CSARMAITSAETQYF,TGCAGTGCTAGGATGGCCATAACTAGCGCAGAGACCCAGTACTTC
TRBJ2-1,TRBV7-9,many,18,TRBD1,CASRRDRGSGLRGNEQFF,TGTGCCAGCAGACGGGACAGGGGCTCGGGGCTCCGGGGGAATGAGCAGTTCTTC
TRBJ2-7,TRBV20-1,few,13,-,CSARRGSGYEQYF,TGCAGTGCTCGACGGGGTAGCGGCTACGAGCAGTACTTC
TRBJ1-5,TRBV6-2/TRBV6-3,-,16,-,CASSWMPRNRIQPQHF,TGTGCCAGCAGTTGGATGCCTAGAAACCGGATTCAGCCCCAGCATTTT